This passage covers 22 T cell receptor beta chains from one sample sequenced in a study of T cells after yellow fever vaccination. TCRdb reanalysed the 5' RACE reads using MiXCR and keeps one entry per CDR3 protein. The sample consists of 150,000 to 200,000 distinct CDR3 sequences, around 7.3% of them appearing once. Sequencing used CD4+ T cells sorted from PBMCs, obtained less than 6 days after the first yellow fever vaccination. These receptors came from a man aged 18 to 29 who received the YFV17D yellow fever vaccine.

The chain has TRBV29-1 and TRBJ1-1; no firm D call. The length of the CDR3 is 12 residues. Trimming took 0 bases from V and 7 from J, leaving 9 bases between them. In germline, CDR1 is SQVTM, CDR2 ANQGSEA. CDR3 DNA sequence: TGCAGCGTTGAAGATCTAGGCGATGAAGCTTTCTTT. It encodes CSVEDLGDEAFF. Based on the CDR3 plus reference TRBV29-1 and TRBJ1-1, the full variable domain is SAVISQKPSRDICQRGTSLTIQCQVDSQVTMMFWYRQQPGQSLTLIATANQGSEATYESGFVIDKFPISRPNLTFSTLTVSNMSPEDSSIYLCSVEDLGDEAFFGQGTRLTVV.

This clonotype was counted many times. The chain links TRBV5-6 to TRBJ2-7; the D is unclear. V lost 1 base and J lost 8, with 13 bases in between. This CDR3 is built from 13 residues. Germline assignment: CDR1 SGHDT and CDR2 YYEEEE. The CDR3, as DNA: TGTGCCAGCAGCTTGCTGGCAGGCGGTAAGCAGTACGTC. Its protein is CASSLLAGGKQYV.

This clonotype has at least ten counts. At one end the junction does not follow the germline gene, possibly because of a read error. This chain connects TRBV4-3 to TRBJ2-3, with TRBD1 matching 8 bases. CDR1 is LGHNA, CDR2 YSLEER, per germline. The CDR3 runs 13 residues. CDR3 coding DNA: TGCGCCAGCAGCCGAGTGACAGGGGATACGCATTATTTT. Translation gives CASSRVTGDTHYF.

This rearrangement joins TRBV27 to TRBJ2-7; TRBD1 or TRBD2 may be the D gene (6 bases each). This CDR3 has 13 residues. CDR1 is MNHEY, CDR2 SMNVEV, per germline (reference sequence). V lost 5 bases, J lost 7 bases, and 15 bases lay in between. CDR3 coding DNA: TGTGCCAGCAGTGACCGGGGGCGTGGAGAGCAGTACTTC. Amino acid sequence: CASSDRGRGEQYF.

The gene calls are TRBV4-1 and TRBJ2-4; D remains unclear. The germline CDR1 and CDR2 sequences are MGHRA and YSYEKL. The CDR3 is made up of 16 amino acids. V lost 2 bases and J 3 bases, leaving 14 bases between the germline ends. Here the CDR3 DNA reads TGCGCCAGCAGCCAAAGGCCGGACGCCGACAAAAACATTCAGTACTTC. As protein: CASSQRPDADKNIQYF.

V usage is TRBV7-9 and J usage is TRBJ1-6; D is possibly TRBD1 (6 bases). CDR1 SEHNR and CDR2 FQNEAQ come from the germline V gene (reference sequence). The germline V and J ends were trimmed by 4 bases and 10 bases, with 17 bases remaining between them. The CDR3 loop spans 15 amino acids. The CDR3 sequence is CASSSGGGRRSPLHF. CDR3 in DNA: TGTGCCAGCAGCTCCGGGGGGGGCAGGCGGTCACCCCTCCACTTT. The complete variable domain, with remaining parts taken from reference TRBV7-9 and TRBJ1-6, reads DTGVSQNPRHKITKRGQNVTFRCDPISEHNRLYWYRQTLGQGPEFLTYFQNEAQLEKSRLLSDRFSAERPKGSFSTLEIQRTEQGDSAMYLCASSSGGGRRSPLHFGNGTRLTVT.

This clonotype was seen many times. This chain uses TRBV2 with TRBJ1-1; TRBD1 agrees at 9 bases. Germline-derived CDR1 and CDR2 are SNHLY and FYNNEI. Losses at the gene ends were 10 bases for V and 4 bases for J; bases not matched to a gene: 7. This CDR3 region has 13 residues. In nucleotides, the CDR3 is TGTGCCACAAACAGGGGGCAGGTCACTGAAGCTTTCTTT. Translated, it gives CATNRGQVTEAFF.

Many counts were recorded for this clonotype. V gene TRBV5-1 combines with J gene TRBJ2-1, with 11 bases lining up with TRBD2. From germline, CDR1 is SGHRS and CDR2 YFSETQ. Trimming removed 0 bases from V and 6 bases from J; junction bases left unmatched: 2. This CDR3 spans 15 amino acids. CDR3 amino acids: CASSLGTSGRNEQFF. CDR3 DNA: TGCGCCAGCAGCTTGGGGACTAGCGGGCGCAATGAGCAGTTCTTC.

This rearrangement joins TRBV5-1 to TRBJ1-2; 7 bases are a match to TRBD1. The V and J ends lost 4 bases and 2 bases, in that order; junction bases with no gene match: 2. The CDR3 is made up of 13 amino acids. Germline V CDR1 and CDR2: SGHRS, YFSETQ. The chain's CDR3 is CASSVTGNYGYTF. The CDR3 coding sequence is TGCGCCAGCAGCGTGACAGGGAACTATGGCTACACCTTC.

As concerns this clonotype: At one end, the junction sequence differs from germline, possibly due to a read error. The V gene is TRBV7-2, the J gene TRBJ1-5, with D unclear. This CDR3 comprises 13 residues. The germline V gene has CDR1 SGHTA and CDR2 FQGNSA. The CDR3 DNA follows: TGTGCCAGCAACTTACAGAGAAATCAGCCCCAGCATTTT. This encodes CASNLQRNQPQHF.

This clonotype was detected only a few times. The chain carries TRBV19 and TRBJ2-2; no clear D gene. From germline, CDR1 is LNHDA and CDR2 SQIVND (reference sequence). CDR3 length: 12 residues. With 6 bases removed from V and 6 bases from J, the gap between germline ends came to 8 bases. Here the CDR3 reads CASSPLPGELFF. The CDR3 DNA reads as TGTGCCAGTAGCCCCTTACCCGGGGAGCTGTTTTTT.

This clonotype has a count of ten or more. A read error may produce the germline difference seen at one junction end. This chain joins TRBV12-3 or TRBV12-4 and TRBJ2-5; 8 bases are shared with TRBD2. CDR3 length: 15 residues. The CDR3 DNA reads as TGTGCCAGCAGTCTAGCGGGCCAGGGTGGAGAGACCCAGTACTTC. This translates into CASSLAGQGGETQYF.

The gene calls are TRBV11-2 and TRBJ2-1; either TRBD1 or TRBD2 may supply D (6 bases each). The CDR3 runs 16 residues. CDR1 is SGHAT, CDR2 FQNNGV, per germline. The V and J ends lost 5 bases and 8 bases respectively, with 22 bases between them. In nucleotides, the CDR3 is TGTGCCAGCAGCCCCTTGGGGGGCCGGAGCTTTTATGAGCAGTTCTTC. It translates to CASSPLGGRSFYEQFF.

This clonotype was recorded at least ten times. The V call is TRBV7-2, the J call TRBJ2-3; D is ambiguous. From germline, CDR1 is SGHTA and CDR2 FQGNSA. The CDR3 runs 14 residues. V lost 4 bases, J lost 0 bases, and 8 bases lay in between. Here the CDR3 DNA reads TGTGCCAGCAGCTCCCCTACTAGCACAGATACGCAGTATTTT. As protein: CASSSPTSTDTQYF.

This clonotype was observed many times. The V gene is TRBV4-1, the J gene TRBJ1-2; no clear D gene. Trimming removed 4 bases from V and 8 bases from J, with 14 bases in between. The germline V gene has CDR1 MGHRA and CDR2 YSYEKL. The CDR3 has 13 amino acids. This chain's CDR3 is CASSPLGVGGYTF. CDR3 nucleotide sequence: TGCGCCAGCAGCCCGCTCGGGGTTGGGGGCTACACCTTC.

In its sample, this clonotype ranks as medium-sized. The chain combines TRBV5-6 with TRBJ2-5; 8 bases align to TRBD1. Per germline, CDR1 SGHDT and CDR2 YYEEEE. The CDR3 is 14 amino acids. With 4 bases clipped from V and 5 bases from J, the junction kept 7 bases outside the gene matches. CDR3 loop: CASSTPGTGETQYF. CDR3 coding DNA: TGTGCCAGCAGCACACCCGGGACAGGCGAGACCCAGTACTTC.

The chain uses TRBV20-1 and TRBJ2-3, with D perhaps matching TRBD2 (6 bases). This CDR3 has 15 residues. Between the trimmed V and J ends, which lost 6 bases and 1 base, there was a span of 17 bases. Germline CDR1 is DFQATT and CDR2 is SNEGSKA (reference sequence). Written as DNA, the CDR3 is TGCAGTGCCGGGGGTGCCCTAGGGTGCACAGATACGCAGTATTTT. The encoded protein is CSAGGALGCTDTQYF.

This clonotype occurred a few times. The chain links TRBV7-2 to TRBJ1-2; D might be TRBD1 (5 bases). CDR3 length equals 14 residues. Trimming took off 5 bases at V and 7 bases at J, with 17 bases between the two ends. Germline V gene lookup returns CDR1 SGHTA and CDR2 FQGNSA. CDR3 nucleotides: TGTGCCAGCAGCCCGGGACCCCGGGCGGGTGGCTACACCTTC. It codes for CASSPGPRAGGYTF.

This clonotype was seen many times. The chain uses TRBV4-3 and TRBJ2-1; 11 bases line up with TRBD1. The J segment lost 9 bases and the V segment lost 0 bases, leaving 7 bases of the junction unmatched. Germline V CDR1 and CDR2: LGHNA, YSLEER. This CDR3 contains 16 residues. CDR3 sequence reads: CASSQDSGTGGFEQFF. The CDR3 DNA follows: TGCGCCAGCAGCCAAGATTCCGGGACAGGGGGGTTTGAGCAGTTCTTC.

This clonotype was observed many times. The rearrangement uses TRBV5-1 and TRBJ2-1; the D gene could be TRBD1 or TRBD2 (5 bases each). Per germline, CDR1 SGHRS and CDR2 YFSETQ. Trimming cost V 1 base and J 10 bases, with 15 bases left between them. The CDR3 is 14 amino acids. The CDR3 DNA reads TGCGCCAGCAGCTTGACGTCCCCCGGGACCGAGCAGTTCTTC. It encodes CASSLTSPGTEQFF.

This clonotype showed up many times. This chain uses TRBV7-2 with TRBJ1-3, with 9 bases matching TRBD1. Unmatched junction bases numbered 2, after V lost 4 bases and J lost 7 bases. Germline lookup yields CDR1 SGHTA and CDR2 FQGNSA. This CDR3 has 13 amino acids. Here the CDR3 reads CASSSGQGNTIYF. DNA for the CDR3: TGTGCCAGCAGCTCTGGACAGGGGAACACCATATATTTT.

This clonotype was counted a few times. The V gene is TRBV5-1, the J gene TRBJ2-4, with 8 bases lining up with TRBD1. The ends lost 2 bases at V and 6 bases at J; junction bases unmatched: 7. This CDR3 is built from 15 residues. Germline V gene data show CDR1 as SGHRS and CDR2 as YFSETQ. CDR3 sequence: CASSLRTGGANIQYF. Here the CDR3 DNA reads TGCGCCAGCAGCTTACGAACAGGGGGAGCAAACATTCAGTACTTC.